Listed here is a single TCR beta chain. The sample is drawn from a study of blood T cell repertoires in COVID-19. Study information: The study drew acute and convalescent COVID-19 samples from the United States, Italy and Spain.

CDR3 length: 11 amino acids. Germline-derived CDR1 and CDR2 are SGHDN and FVKESK. Trimming stripped 10 bases from V and 4 bases from J, with 10 bases between. Original processing methods: From reference gene primer amplification, estimates of nucleated cell counts were derived. Using immunoSEQ multiplex PCR, the repertoire was profiled, and TCRdb retains in-frame clones only, with some absent. V and J calls and clone size follow that table, whereas D and trimming were derived from the DNA. This sample yields fewer than 45,000 clones, of which about 90% are seen a single time; 15% to 18% belongs to the top ten.

The sequencing sample was made of peripheral blood. The sequence derives from a woman aged 30 to 39 in a cohort sampled during active COVID-19. The chain combines TRBV14 with TRBJ1-1, with a tentative D call TRBD1 (6 bases). DNA for the CDR3: TGTGCCACAGGGGTTATCACTGAAGCTTTCTTT. It encodes CATGVITEAFF.